Following are 19 T cell receptor beta chains from one sample sequenced in a study of T cell repertoires in cytomegalovirus infection. In TCRdb, the reads were re-called with MiXCR into one record per CDR3 protein. Among more than 200,000 distinct CDR3 sequences listed, around 8.7% were seen once. The sequencing sample was made of PBMCs. The receptors originated from a human donor in good health (CMV status not recorded). Some clones in this sample may be carry-over from other donors' samples.

This clonotype was seen ten or more times. The chain links TRBV7-6 to TRBJ1-1; a possible D gene is TRBD1 (5 bases). V was trimmed by 5 bases and J by 1 base, leaving 14 bases between them. Germline CDR1 and CDR2: SGHVS and FNYEAQ. The CDR3 has 15 amino acids. The CDR3 protein is CASSILGTANTEAFF. CDR3 DNA sequence: TGTGCCAGCAGCATCCTTGGGACGGCGAACACTGAAGCTTTCTTT.

Many counts were recorded for this clonotype. The chain couples TRBV19 to TRBJ2-5; the D gene is possibly TRBD1 (6 bases). V dropped 3 bases and J dropped 5 bases, with 10 bases sitting between them. Per germline, CDR1 LNHDA and CDR2 SQIVND (reference sequence). The CDR3 covers 13 residues. CDR3 sequence: CASSMTRGETQYF. The CDR3 coding sequence is TGTGCCAGTAGTATGACCAGGGGCGAGACCCAGTACTTC.

The gene calls are TRBV29-1 and TRBJ2-3; TRBD1 agrees at 9 bases. Germline CDR1 SQVTM, CDR2 ANQGSEA. This CDR3 is built from 23 residues. J was trimmed by 1 base and V by 0 bases; bases with no gene match: 26. The CDR3 reads CSVEDLDRGESPFTPVGTDTQYF. The CDR3 DNA is TGCAGCGTTGAAGATCTGGACAGGGGAGAAAGCCCCTTCACCCCAGTTGGCACAGATACGCAGTATTTT.

This clonotype was recorded at least ten times. The rearrangement uses TRBV7-6 and TRBJ2-5; weak D call: TRBD1 (6 bases). This CDR3 comprises 15 residues. CDR1 SGHVS and CDR2 FNYEAQ come from the germline V gene. Trimming pared 4 bases from V and 2 bases from J, leaving 14 bases between. Here the CDR3 DNA reads TGTGCCAGCAGCTCCGGGACAACCGTGCAAGAGACCCAGTACTTC. This gives the protein CASSSGTTVQETQYF.

The rearrangement uses TRBV6-1 and TRBJ2-3; 7 nucleotides match TRBD2. The CDR3 length is 16 residues. Germline V gene sequence: CDR1 MNHNS, CDR2 SASEGT. V shed 5 bases and J 1 base; nucleotides not matched to a gene: 9. Here the CDR3 DNA reads TGTGCCAGCAGTCGGGACTACCAAGGGGGCACAGATACGCAGTATTTT. Protein sequence: CASSRDYQGGTDTQYF.

There are many counts of this clonotype. The chain recombines TRBV7-2 with TRBJ2-1; 9 nucleotides align to TRBD2. The CDR3 runs to 15 residues. CDR1 and CDR2 from the germline V gene are SGHTA and FQGNSA. The trim removed 4 bases at V and 7 bases at J, leaving 8 bases unmatched. The CDR3 is CASSYIAGAGNEQFF. CDR3 DNA sequence: TGTGCCAGCAGCTACATAGCGGGAGCGGGGAATGAGCAGTTCTTC.

In this sample, this clonotype turned up a few times. This rearrangement joins TRBV19 to TRBJ1-5, with no clear D. This CDR3 has 15 amino acids. V dropped 5 bases and J dropped 2 bases, with 13 bases sitting between them. CDR1 and CDR2 (germline): LNHDA, SQIVND (reference sequence). CDR3 sequence: CASSRGWTGNQPQHF. The CDR3 DNA follows: TGTGCCAGTAGTCGCGGGTGGACGGGCAATCAGCCCCAGCATTTT.

This chain connects TRBV12-3 or TRBV12-4 to TRBJ1-1; D may be TRBD1 (5 bases). The CDR3 consists of 14 residues. V lost 8 bases, J lost 3 bases, and 16 bases lay in between. CDR3 DNA: TGTGCCAGCTCCTCCTTGGGGGGGTACACTGAAGCTTTCTTT. Encoded protein: CASSSLGGYTEAFF.

This clonotype was seen repeatedly, ten times or more. The rearrangement uses TRBV7-2 and TRBJ2-3; 7 bases align to TRBD2. CDR1 and CDR2 (germline): SGHTA, FQGNSA. J gave up 3 bases and V 5 bases, and 5 bases lay outside the gene matches. The CDR3 length is 14 residues. CDR3 DNA: TGTGCCAGCAGCGGCCAGGGACTAACAGATACGCAGTATTTT. Amino acids: CASSGQGLTDTQYF.

This clonotype has more than one count but fewer than ten. The chain links TRBV5-1 to TRBJ2-7, with D perhaps matching TRBD2 (7 bases). Germline CDR1 and CDR2: SGHRS and YFSETQ. There are 13 residues in the CDR3. Trimming removed 4 bases from V and 6 bases from J, with 14 bases in between. CDR3 region: CASSVLGGVEQYF. In DNA form, the CDR3 reads TGCGCCAGCAGCGTCCTAGGGGGGGTCGAGCAGTACTTC.

This clonotype has a count of ten or more. The rearrangement links TRBV28 to TRBJ1-2, with TRBD1 as a possible D gene (6 bases). V was clipped by 3 bases and J by 13 bases, with 15 bases between them. Germline assignment: CDR1 MDHEN and CDR2 SYDVKM. The CDR3 has 12 residues. CDR3 region: CASSLLTGSSTF. The DNA for the CDR3 is TGTGCCAGCAGTTTGTTAACAGGGAGTAGCACCTTC.

The genes are TRBV7-3 and TRBJ2-1; TRBD2 might be the D (7 bases). Germline V gives CDR1 SGHTA, CDR2 FQGTGA. Deletions cut 1 base from V and 15 bases from J, with 16 bases between. The CDR3 is 13 amino acids. CDR3 protein: CASSLMGGPPVFF. The CDR3 coding sequence is TGTGCCAGCAGCTTAATGGGGGGGCCCCCGGTGTTCTTC.

This clonotype was observed many times. The genes are TRBV7-2 and TRBJ1-1; D gene unclear. CDR1 and CDR2 (germline): SGHTA, FQGNSA. The CDR3 loop spans 13 amino acids. V was clipped by 2 bases and J by 6 bases, with 10 bases between them. CDR3 DNA: TGTGCCAGCAGCTTACAGGTGCGCGCTGAAGCTTTCTTT. Translation gives CASSLQVRAEAFF.

At least ten counts were recorded for this clonotype. Here the CDR3 DNA reads TGTGCCAGCCTTGGGCGGAAATGCCGACAGGGGCAGCCCCAGCATTTT. Its translation: CASLGRKCRQGQPQHF. This chain links TRBV7-4 with TRBJ1-5; TRBD1 aligns across 8 bases. V gave up 8 bases and J gave up 7 bases; unmatched junction bases: 16. The CDR3 is made up of 16 amino acids. Germline V lookup: CDR1 SGHVT, CDR2 SQSDAQ.

The chain joins TRBV7-2 to TRBJ2-2, with 8 bases matching TRBD2. Germline V gene sequence: CDR1 SGHTA, CDR2 FQGNSA. V gave up 5 bases and J gave up 3 bases; unmatched junction bases: 5. CDR3 length equals 15 residues. CDR3 sequence: CASSHRRGDTGELFF. In DNA, the CDR3 is TGTGCCAGCAGCCATAGGCGGGGGGACACCGGGGAGCTGTTTTTT.

This clonotype was seen many times. The V and J genes are TRBV12-3 or TRBV12-4 and TRBJ1-2; possible D gene TRBD1, 6 bases. V lost 0 bases, J lost 7 bases, and 15 bases lay in between. This CDR3 has 15 residues. CDR3 DNA sequence: TGTGCCAGCAGTTTAGCACTGGGGGGACACCTTGGCTACACCTTC. Translation gives CASSLALGGHLGYTF.

This chain joins TRBV30 and TRBJ2-7; possibly TRBD2 for D (5 bases). From germline, CDR1 is GTSNPN and CDR2 SVGIG (reference sequence). The V end lost 2 bases, the J end lost 4 bases, and 9 bases lay between the germline ends. The CDR3 is made up of 12 amino acids. In nucleotides, the CDR3 is TGTGCCTGGAGTCCAGGAGGATACGAGCAGTACTTC. It codes for CAWSPGGYEQYF.

This clonotype has more than one count but fewer than ten. V gene TRBV14 combines with J gene TRBJ1-1; 7 bases map to TRBD1. The V and J ends lost 1 base and 6 bases, in that order; junction bases with no gene match: 8. The CDR3 is made up of 15 amino acids. The germline V gene has CDR1 SGHDN and CDR2 FVKESK. In DNA form, the CDR3 reads TGTGCCAGCAGCCAAGTGACAGGGAGGGTCGCTGAAGCTTTCTTT. Translated, it gives CASSQVTGRVAEAFF.

In its sample, this clonotype was seen many times. This chain uses TRBV7-2 with TRBJ2-5, with a possible D match to TRBD2 (5 bases). The germline V and J ends were trimmed by 5 bases and 5 bases, with 18 bases remaining between them. CDR1 SGHTA and CDR2 FQGNSA come from the germline V gene. CDR3 length: 15 amino acids. CDR3 sequence (DNA): TGTGCCAGCAGCCACCTCGAGGGTTGGAGGGAGACCCAGTACTTC. This gives the protein CASSHLEGWRETQYF.